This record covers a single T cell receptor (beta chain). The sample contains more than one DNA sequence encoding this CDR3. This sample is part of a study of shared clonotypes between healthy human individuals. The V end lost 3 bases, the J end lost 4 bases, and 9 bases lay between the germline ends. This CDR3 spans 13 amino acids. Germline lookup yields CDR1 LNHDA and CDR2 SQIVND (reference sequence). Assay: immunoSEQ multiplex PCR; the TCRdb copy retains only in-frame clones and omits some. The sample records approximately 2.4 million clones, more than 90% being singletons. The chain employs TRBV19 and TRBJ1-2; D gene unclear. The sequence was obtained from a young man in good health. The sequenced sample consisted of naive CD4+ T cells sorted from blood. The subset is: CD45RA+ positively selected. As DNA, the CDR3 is TGTGCCAGTAGTATCGGAAGAGGCTATGGCTACACCTTC. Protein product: CASSIGRGYGYTF.